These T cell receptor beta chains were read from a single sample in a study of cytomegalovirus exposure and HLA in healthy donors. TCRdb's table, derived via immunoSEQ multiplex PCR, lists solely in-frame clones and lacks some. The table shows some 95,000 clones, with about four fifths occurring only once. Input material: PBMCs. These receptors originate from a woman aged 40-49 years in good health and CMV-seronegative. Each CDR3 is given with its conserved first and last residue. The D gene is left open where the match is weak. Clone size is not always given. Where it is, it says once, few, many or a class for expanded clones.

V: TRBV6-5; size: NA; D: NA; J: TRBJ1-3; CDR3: CASSYSGLSSGNTIYF; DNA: TGTGCCAGCAGTTACTCGGGACTGAGCTCTGGAAACACCATATATTTT
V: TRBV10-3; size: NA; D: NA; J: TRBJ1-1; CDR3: CATRRGNTEAFF; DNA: TGTGCCACCAGGCGAGGGAACACTGAAGCTTTCTTT
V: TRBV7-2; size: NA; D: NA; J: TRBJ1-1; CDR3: CASSLLRLNTEAFF; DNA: TGTGCCAGCAGCTTACTTCGGTTGAACACTGAAGCTTTCTTT
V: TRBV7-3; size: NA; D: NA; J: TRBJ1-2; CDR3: CASSPGRGSYGYTF; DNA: TGTGCCAGCAGCCCGGGTCGGGGGTCCTATGGCTACACCTTC
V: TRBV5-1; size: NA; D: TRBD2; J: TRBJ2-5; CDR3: CASSLARTSGGETQYF; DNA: TGCGCCAGCAGCTTGGCCAGGACTAGCGGGGGTGAGACCCAGTACTTC
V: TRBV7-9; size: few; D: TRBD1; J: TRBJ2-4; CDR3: CASSSSTGTGGKNIQYF; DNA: TGTGCCAGCAGCTCCAGTACCGGGACAGGGGGCAAAAACATTCAGTACTTC
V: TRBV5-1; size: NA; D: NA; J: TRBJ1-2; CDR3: CASSPDFDPGAGYTF; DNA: TGCGCCAGCAGCCCAGACTTCGACCCCGGAGCTGGCTACACCTTC
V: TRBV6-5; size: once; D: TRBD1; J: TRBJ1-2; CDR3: CASSYSGQGYGYTF; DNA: TGTGCCAGCAGTTACTCGGGACAGGGCTATGGCTACACCTTC
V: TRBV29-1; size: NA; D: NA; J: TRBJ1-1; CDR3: CSVEAGKTEAFF; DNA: TGCAGCGTTGAGGCAGGGAAGACTGAAGCTTTCTTT
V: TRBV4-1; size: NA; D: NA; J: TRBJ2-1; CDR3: CASSQFGGDYNEQFF; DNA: TGCGCCAGCAGCCAATTCGGCGGGGATTACAATGAGCAGTTCTTC
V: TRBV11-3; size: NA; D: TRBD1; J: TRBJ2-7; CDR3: CASSLGQGAREQYF; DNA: TGTGCCAGCAGCTTAGGACAGGGTGCGCGGGAGCAGTACTTC
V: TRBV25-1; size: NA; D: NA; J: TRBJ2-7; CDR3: CASSEVLTGEIYEQYF; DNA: TGTGCCAGCAGTGAAGTCCTTACGGGTGAGATCTACGAGCAGTACTTC
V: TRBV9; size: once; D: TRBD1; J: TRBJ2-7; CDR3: CASSAGPTGDEQYF; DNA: TGTGCCAGCAGCGCAGGACCGACAGGGGACGAGCAGTACTTC